Below, one T cell receptor (beta chain) is given with its context. The data derive from a study of blood T cell repertoires in COVID-19. Study background: The study drew acute and convalescent COVID-19 samples from the United States, Italy and Spain. The analysed material was cDNA or gDNA that came from T cells, B-cell-depleted T cells, or PBMCs.

V lost 1 base and J lost 7, with 7 bases in between. The length of the CDR3 is 12 residues. From germline, CDR1 is MDHEN and CDR2 SYDVKM. Per the authors' pipeline: Counts of nucleated cells, estimated from reference gene primer amplification, were obtained. TCRdb's table, derived via immunoSEQ multiplex PCR, lists solely in-frame clones and lacks some. V, J and clone size are those of that table, while D and trimming were read from the DNA. The sample consists of about 39,000 clones, around 87% of them appearing once. The TCR comes from a man in his 60s with acute or convalescent COVID-19. The rearrangement uses TRBV28 and TRBJ1-1; no clear D gene. The sequencing sample was made of peripheral blood. DNA for the CDR3: TGTGCCAGCAGTTTATATGGCCGTGAAGCTTTCTTT. Protein sequence: CASSLYGREAFF.